A single sample gave rise to the 10 T cell receptor beta chains below, sequenced in a study of cytomegalovirus exposure and HLA in healthy donors. The PCR used 60 Vbeta and 13 Jbeta primers. Sequencing was performed with immunoSEQ multiplex PCR; in TCRdb, only in-frame clones are kept and a portion is missing. In the table there are under 150,000 clones, over 75% of which are singletons. Source material: PBMCs. The receptors shown here come from a young woman in good health and CMV-seronegative.

The V gene is TRBV9, the J gene TRBJ2-1, with D perhaps matching TRBD1 (6 bases). Germline-derived CDR1 and CDR2 are SGDLS and YYNGEE. Trimming pared 4 bases from V and 0 bases from J, leaving 14 bases between. CDR3 length: 16 residues. The CDR3 loop is CASSNTGTSSYNEQFF. The CDR3 coding sequence is TGTGCCAGCAGCAATACCGGGACAAGCTCCTACAATGAGCAGTTCTTC.

In this sample, this clone turned up once. The rearrangement links TRBV11-3 to TRBJ2-1, with 11 bases aligning to TRBD2. The J segment lost 4 bases and the V segment lost 5 bases, leaving 7 bases of the junction unmatched. The CDR3 has 16 residues. CDR1 SGHNT and CDR2 YENEEA come from the germline V gene. In DNA form, the CDR3 reads TGTGCCAGCAGCGCTACTAGCGGGGGTCTGTACAATGAGCAGTTCTTC. Protein: CASSATSGGLYNEQFF.

The CDR3 coding sequence is TGTGCCAGCAGCTTGGAAGGGACTACCTTCAGGGAGACCCAGTACTTC. This codes for CASSLEGTTFRETQYF. The genes are TRBV7-8 and TRBJ2-5, with 7 bases that match TRBD2. Trimming removed 3 bases from V and 5 bases from J; junction bases left unmatched: 12. The CDR3 is 16 residues long. In germline, CDR1 is SGHVS, CDR2 FQNEAQ.

The chain combines TRBV6-1 with TRBJ1-5; TRBD1 aligns across 7 bases. V trimming: 4 bases; J trimming: 5 bases; junction bases outside the gene matches: 11. The germline V gene encodes CDR1 MNHNS and CDR2 SASEGT. This CDR3 has 16 amino acids. The CDR3 coding sequence is TGTGCCAGCAGTGGCCAGGGCACCCAGGGGGATCAGCCCCAGCATTTT. This gives the protein CASSGQGTQGDQPQHF.

The V call is TRBV6-1, the J call TRBJ1-2; 7 positions agree with TRBD1. The CDR3 totals 14 residues. Trimming removed 0 bases from V and 2 bases from J; junction bases left unmatched: 0. Germline CDR1 reads MNHNS; CDR2 reads SASEGT. In DNA, the CDR3 is TGTGCCAGCAGTGAAGCGGGACAGAACTATGGCTACACCTTC. Protein sequence: CASSEAGQNYGYTF.

This chain connects TRBV19 to TRBJ1-3; D ambiguous. V lost 1 base to trimming and J lost 7 bases, with 5 bases between them. The V gene's germline CDR1 is LNHDA and CDR2 SQIVND (reference sequence). The CDR3 has 12 residues. The CDR3 loop is CASSIAENTIYF. DNA for the CDR3: TGTGCCAGTAGTATAGCGGAGAACACCATATATTTT.

The chain combines TRBV10-3 with TRBJ1-6; 9 bases are a match to TRBD1. The CDR3 sequence is 15 residues long. Germline assignment: CDR1 ENHRY and CDR2 SYGVKD. The J segment lost 9 bases and the V segment lost 6 bases, leaving 9 bases of the junction unmatched. CDR3 in amino acids: CAISDTGGMGSPLHF. The CDR3 nucleotides read TGTGCCATCAGCGACACAGGGGGCATGGGTTCACCCCTCCACTTT.

The J gene is TRBJ2-7, the V gene TRBV18, with D maybe TRBD1 (6 bases). This CDR3 region has 14 residues. Per the germline V gene, CDR1 is KGHSH and CDR2 is LQKENI. Trimming removed 2 bases from V and 0 bases from J, with 8 bases in between. CDR3 sequence (DNA): TGTGCCAGCTCACCAACAGGGCACTCCTACGAGCAGTACTTC. This codes for CASSPTGHSYEQYF.

This chain uses TRBV19 with TRBJ1-1; D may be TRBD1 (6 bases). Germline values: CDR1 LNHDA, CDR2 SQIVND (reference sequence). This CDR3 comprises 16 residues. V shed 5 bases and J shed 0 bases, with 16 bases lying between them. CDR3 sequence reads: CASSPGTRGLNTEAFF. The CDR3 bases are TGTGCCAGTAGTCCAGGGACAAGGGGACTGAACACTGAAGCTTTCTTT.

The genes are TRBV29-1 and TRBJ2-7, with TRBD1 as a possible D gene (5 bases). There are 15 residues in the CDR3. V lost 0 bases and J 2 bases, leaving 14 bases between the germline ends. Germline-derived CDR1 and CDR2 are SQVTM and ANQGSEA. The CDR3 nucleotides are TGCAGCGTTGAAGAAGTAGGGGATGACACCTACGAGCAGTACTTC. It codes for CSVEEVGDDTYEQYF.